Shown below are 8 T cell receptor beta chains from a single sample sequenced in a study of regulatory T cells in long-lasting Graves disease. Documented time point: newly diagnosed GD, antithyroid drugs for less than 3 months. With RNA extracted from PBMCs as input, the TCR library was made. Both iRepertoire HTBI primers and Arm-PCR of CDR3 regions were used to build the TCR beta libraries. TCRdb re-analysed the multiplex PCR reads in MiXCR, keeping a single row per CDR3 protein. The sample lists roughly 560,000 distinct CDR3 sequences, about 16% occurring once. The sample was also reused in another study, on T cells in Graves' hyperthyroidism and ophthalmopathy.

The input for sequencing was peripheral blood mononuclear cells (PBMCs), taken at new diagnosis, from a patient treated with antithyroid drugs. These TCRs come from a woman aged 35-65 years with Graves disease.

This clonotype was recorded a few times. The chain joins TRBV27 to TRBJ2-7, with 10 bases fitting TRBD2. V lost 6 bases to trimming and J lost 6 bases; unmatched junction nucleotides: 11. Germline V gives CDR1 MNHEY, CDR2 SMNVEV (reference sequence). The CDR3 is 15 amino acids. CDR3 loop: CASSSLGTSAVEQYF. In nucleotides, the CDR3 is TGTGCCAGCAGCTCCCTCGGGACTAGCGCCGTCGAGCAGTACTTC.

In its sample, this clonotype was seen many times. The V call is TRBV15, the J call TRBJ1-1; tentative D call: TRBD1 (5 bases). The length of the CDR3 is 17 residues. Germline CDR1 is LNHNV and CDR2 is YYDKDF (reference sequence). Trimming pared 0 bases from V and 3 bases from J, leaving 17 bases between. In DNA, the CDR3 is TGTGCCACCAGCAGAGATTATCCAGGGCTCGGGGACACTGAAGCTTTCTTT. It specifies CATSRDYPGLGDTEAFF.

This clonotype turned up a few times. The V gene is TRBV6-4, the J gene TRBJ1-5; D unclear. The germline gives CDR1 MRHNA, CDR2 SNTAGT. This CDR3 has 13 residues. Trimming left V 8 bases short and J 2 bases short, with 10 bases between. The CDR3 nucleotides read TGTGCCAGCCAATCGGATGGCAATCAGCCCCAGCATTTT. Translating it yields CASQSDGNQPQHF.

This clonotype showed up many times. The chain recombines TRBV12-3 or TRBV12-4 with TRBJ1-2; perhaps TRBD1 as D (5 bases). Trimming stripped 1 base from V and 4 bases from J, with 10 bases between. This CDR3 is 14 amino acids long. CDR3 residues: CASSLGQRLYGYTF. In DNA form, the CDR3 reads TGTGCCAGCAGTTTAGGACAGCGACTCTATGGCTACACCTTC.

The chain couples TRBV3-1 to TRBJ2-7; perhaps TRBD1 as D (5 bases). V lost 4 bases to trimming and J lost 2 bases, with 18 bases between them. Germline V gene sequence: CDR1 LGHDT, CDR2 YNNKEL (reference sequence). The CDR3 consists of 16 residues. The CDR3 loop is CASSRYRSGGPYEQYF. The CDR3 coding sequence is TGTGCCAGCAGCCGATACAGGAGTGGCGGACCCTACGAGCAGTACTTC.

This sequence joins TRBV4-1 and TRBJ1-1, with TRBD1 matching 8 bases. Germline values: CDR1 MGHRA, CDR2 YSYEKL. V lost 0 bases and J lost 1; bases outside the gene matches: 10. The CDR3 runs to 18 residues. The CDR3 nucleotides are TGCGCCAGCAGCCAAGATGGGGAGACAGGGGTGGGGAACACTGAAGCTTTCTTT. Translated, it gives CASSQDGETGVGNTEAFF.

In this sample, this clonotype turned up many times. The chain employs TRBV12-3 or TRBV12-4 and TRBJ1-3; D possibly corresponds to TRBD1 (6 bases). Trimming left V 5 bases short and J 7 bases short, with 15 bases between. The CDR3 totals 14 residues. As DNA, the CDR3 is TGTGCCAGCAGTGGGACGACAGGCCTCAACACCATATATTTT. The encoded protein is CASSGTTGLNTIYF.

This clonotype was seen ten or more times. The rearrangement joins TRBV18 to TRBJ1-2; D is ambiguous. CDR1 is KGHSH, CDR2 LQKENI, per germline. The germline V and J ends were trimmed by 1 base and 4 bases, with 7 bases remaining between them. CDR3 length equals 13 residues. This CDR3 is CASSPQNSYGYTF. Here the CDR3 DNA reads TGTGCCAGCTCACCACAGAATTCCTATGGCTACACCTTC.